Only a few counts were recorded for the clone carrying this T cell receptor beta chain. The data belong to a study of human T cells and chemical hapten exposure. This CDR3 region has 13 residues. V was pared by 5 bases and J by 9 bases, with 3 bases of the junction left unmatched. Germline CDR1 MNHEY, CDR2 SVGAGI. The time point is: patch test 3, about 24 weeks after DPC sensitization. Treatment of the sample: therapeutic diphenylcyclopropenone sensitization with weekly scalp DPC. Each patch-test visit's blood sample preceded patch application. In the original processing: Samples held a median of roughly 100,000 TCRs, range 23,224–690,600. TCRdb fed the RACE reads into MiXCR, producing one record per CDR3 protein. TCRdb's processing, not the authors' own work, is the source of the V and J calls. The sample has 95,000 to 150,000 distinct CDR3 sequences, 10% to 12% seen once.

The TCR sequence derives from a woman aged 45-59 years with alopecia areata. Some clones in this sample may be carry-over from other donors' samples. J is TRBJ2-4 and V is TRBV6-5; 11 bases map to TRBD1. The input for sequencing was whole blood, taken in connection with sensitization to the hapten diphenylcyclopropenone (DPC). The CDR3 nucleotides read TGTGCCAGCAGTGGACAGGGGGCGGGCATTCAGTACTTC. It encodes CASSGQGAGIQYF.